What follows describes a single TCR beta chain. Its matching antigen is unknown. Recent vaccinations or acute infections were absent in the healthy HIV-negative adult donors. This record comes from a study of shared clonotypes between healthy human individuals. Broader study findings: An effect of sequencing depth on clonotype sharing among donors was expected. A few donors had 4% to 6.5% of their naive CD4 clonotypes in common.

The CDR3 is 21 amino acids. Sequenced by immunoSEQ multiplex PCR; TCRdb stores in-frame clones only, minus some. The table shows roughly 680,000 clones, with around 77% occurring only once. This TCR was recovered from a woman in her twenties or thirties in good health. Sequencing was carried out using memory CD4+ T cells sorted from blood. Specified subset: CD45RA-negative fraction. The chain employs TRBV21-1 and TRBJ2-3; TRBD2 is the table's D call, not checked against the DNA. TRBV21-1 is a recognized pseudogene. The CDR3 region has the DNA TGTGCCAGCAGCAAAAGTGGGGGTGAGTCGGTAGCGGGGAGGGACACAGATACGCAGTATTTT. Translation: CASSKSGGESVAGRDTDTQYF.